This record looks at one T cell receptor (beta chain) sequence and its context. Germline V gene sequence: CDR1 SNHLY, CDR2 FYNNEI. V dropped 6 bases and J dropped 2 bases, with 13 bases sitting between them. CDR3 size: 14 residues. The source of the sample is a study of PD-L1 blockade in urothelial cancer. Study-level background: The patients first took atezolizumab in the mid-2010s, receiving 1,200 mg intravenously every 3 weeks. Blood drawn 3 weeks (second dose) and 6 weeks after treatment start was analyzed.

Some clones are missing from TCRdb's copy, which holds only in-frame ones; the method was immunoSEQ multiplex PCR. The profile shows 83,000 or so clones, approximately 82% of them singletons. Time point specified: peripheral blood 6 weeks after treatment start. Source: PBMCs, taken around atezolizumab (anti-PD-L1) treatment. The origin of this receptor is a man in his 70s with urothelial cancer. J is TRBJ2-5 and V is TRBV2, with D possibly being TRBD1 (7 bases). The DNA for the CDR3 is TGTGCCAGCAGGCGGGACAGTCTTCAAGAGACCCAGTACTTC. Translated: CASRRDSLQETQYF.